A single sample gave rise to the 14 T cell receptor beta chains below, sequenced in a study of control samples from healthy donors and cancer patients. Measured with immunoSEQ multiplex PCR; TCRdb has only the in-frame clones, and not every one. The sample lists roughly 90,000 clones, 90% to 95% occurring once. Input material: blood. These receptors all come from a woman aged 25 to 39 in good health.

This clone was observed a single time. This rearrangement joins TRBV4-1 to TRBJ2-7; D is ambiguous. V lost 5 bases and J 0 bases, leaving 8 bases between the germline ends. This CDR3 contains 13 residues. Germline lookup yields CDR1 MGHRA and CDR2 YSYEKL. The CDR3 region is CASSKGFSYEQYF. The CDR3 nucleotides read TGCGCCAGCAGCAAAGGTTTCTCCTACGAGCAGTACTTC.

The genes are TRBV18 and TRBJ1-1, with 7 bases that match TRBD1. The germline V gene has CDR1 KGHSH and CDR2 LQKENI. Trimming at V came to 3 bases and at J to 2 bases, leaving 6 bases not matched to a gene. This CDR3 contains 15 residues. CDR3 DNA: TGTGCCAGCTCACCTAGACAGGGACGCAACACTGAAGCTTTCTTT. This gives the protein CASSPRQGRNTEAFF. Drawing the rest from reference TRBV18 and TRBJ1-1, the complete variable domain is NAGVMQNPRHLVRRRGQEARLRCSPMKGHSHVYWYRQLPEEGLKFMVYLQKENIIDESGMPKERFSAEFPKEGPSILRIQQVVRGDSAAYFCASSPRQGRNTEAFFGQGTRLTVV.

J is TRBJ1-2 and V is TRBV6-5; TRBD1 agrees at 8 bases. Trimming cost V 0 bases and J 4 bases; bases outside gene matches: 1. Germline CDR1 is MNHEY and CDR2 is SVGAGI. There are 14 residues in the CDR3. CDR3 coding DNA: TGTGCCAGCAGTTACTCGACAGGGGCCTATGGCTACACCTTC. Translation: CASSYSTGAYGYTF.

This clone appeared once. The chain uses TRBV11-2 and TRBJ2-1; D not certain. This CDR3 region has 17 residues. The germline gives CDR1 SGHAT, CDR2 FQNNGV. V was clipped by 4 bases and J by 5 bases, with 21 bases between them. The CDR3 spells CASSSPVGRNLNNEQFF. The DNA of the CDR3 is TGTGCCAGCAGCTCTCCGGTAGGCAGAAACCTCAACAATGAGCAGTTCTTC.

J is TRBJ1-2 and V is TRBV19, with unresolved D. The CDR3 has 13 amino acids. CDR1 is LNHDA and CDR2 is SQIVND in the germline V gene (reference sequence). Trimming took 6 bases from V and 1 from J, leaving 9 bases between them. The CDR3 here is CASRTTDNYGYTF. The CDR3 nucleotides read TGTGCCAGTAGAACGACTGATAACTATGGCTACACCTTC. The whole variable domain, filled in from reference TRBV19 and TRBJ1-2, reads DGGITQSPKYLFRKEGQNVTLSCEQNLNHDAMYWYRQDPGQGLRLIYYSQIVNDFQKGDIAEGYSVSREKKESFPLTVTSAQKNPTAFYLCASRTTDNYGYTFGSGTRLTVV.

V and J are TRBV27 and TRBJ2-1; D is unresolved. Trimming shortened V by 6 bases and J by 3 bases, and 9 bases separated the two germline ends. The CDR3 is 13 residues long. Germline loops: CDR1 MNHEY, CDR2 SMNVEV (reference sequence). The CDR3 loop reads CASRGSYYNEQFF. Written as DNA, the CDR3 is TGTGCCAGCAGAGGATCCTACTACAATGAGCAGTTCTTC.

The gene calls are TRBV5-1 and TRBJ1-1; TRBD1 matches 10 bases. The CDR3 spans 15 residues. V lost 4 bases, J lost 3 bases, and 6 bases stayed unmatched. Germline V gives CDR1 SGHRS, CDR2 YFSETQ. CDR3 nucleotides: TGCGCCAGCAGCGGCGGACAGGGGGAGGACACTGAAGCTTTCTTT. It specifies CASSGGQGEDTEAFF.

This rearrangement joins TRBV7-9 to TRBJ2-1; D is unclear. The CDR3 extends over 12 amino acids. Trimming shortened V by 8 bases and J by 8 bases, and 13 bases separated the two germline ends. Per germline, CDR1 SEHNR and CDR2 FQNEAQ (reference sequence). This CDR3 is CASWADGDEQFF. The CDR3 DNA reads TGTGCCAGCTGGGCCGACGGCGATGAGCAGTTCTTC.

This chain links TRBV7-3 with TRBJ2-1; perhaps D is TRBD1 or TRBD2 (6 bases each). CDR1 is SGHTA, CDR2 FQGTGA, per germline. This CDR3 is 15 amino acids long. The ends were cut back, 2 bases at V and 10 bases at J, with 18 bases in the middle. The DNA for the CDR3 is TGTGCCAGCAGCTTATCGGGGGCAGGGACTGTGGAGCAGTTCTTC. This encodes CASSLSGAGTVEQFF.

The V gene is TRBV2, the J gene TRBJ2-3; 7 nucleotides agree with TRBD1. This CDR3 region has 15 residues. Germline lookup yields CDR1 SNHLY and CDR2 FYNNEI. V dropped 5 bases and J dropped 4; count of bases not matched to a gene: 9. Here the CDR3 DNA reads TGTGCCAGCAGTTATGAATCGACAGGGCCAGATACGCAGTATTTT. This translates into CASSYESTGPDTQYF.

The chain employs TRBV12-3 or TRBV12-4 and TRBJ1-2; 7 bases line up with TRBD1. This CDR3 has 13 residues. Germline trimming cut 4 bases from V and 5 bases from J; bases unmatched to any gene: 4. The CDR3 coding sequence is TGTGCCAGCAGTTCCGGGACAGCTTATGGCTACACCTTC. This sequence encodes CASSSGTAYGYTF.

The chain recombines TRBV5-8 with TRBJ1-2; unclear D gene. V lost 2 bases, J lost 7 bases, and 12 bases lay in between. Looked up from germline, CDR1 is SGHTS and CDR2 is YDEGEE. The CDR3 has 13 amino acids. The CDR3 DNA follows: TGTGCCAGCAGCTTCGGCGGGTCGGCTGGCTACACCTTC. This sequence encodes CASSFGGSAGYTF.

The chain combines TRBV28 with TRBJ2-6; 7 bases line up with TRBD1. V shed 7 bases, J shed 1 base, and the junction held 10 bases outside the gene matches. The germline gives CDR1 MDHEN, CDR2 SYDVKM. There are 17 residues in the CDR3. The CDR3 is CASKPQDRTSGANVLTF. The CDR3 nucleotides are TGTGCCAGCAAACCCCAGGACAGGACTTCTGGGGCCAACGTCCTGACTTTC. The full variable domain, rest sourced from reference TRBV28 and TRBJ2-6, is DVKVTQSSRYLVKRTGEKVFLECVQDMDHENMFWYRQDPGLGLRLIYFSYDVKMKEKGDIPEGYSVSREKKERFSLILESASTNQTSMYLCASKPQDRTSGANVLTFGAGSRLTVL.

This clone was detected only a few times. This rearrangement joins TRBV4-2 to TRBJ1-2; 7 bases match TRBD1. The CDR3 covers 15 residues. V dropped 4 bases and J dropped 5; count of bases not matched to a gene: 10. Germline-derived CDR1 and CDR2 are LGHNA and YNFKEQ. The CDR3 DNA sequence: TGTGCCAGCAGCCTTCTCGGACAGGAGTCTTATGGCTACACCTTC. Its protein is CASSLLGQESYGYTF.